Described below is a single T cell receptor beta chain sequence and its context. The antigen is not known. This specimen comes from a study of T-cell memory formation after mild COVID-19. Across the whole study: Among the donors, TCR clusters were largely specific to each donor. Overall study findings and caveats: A balance of CD4 and CD8 characterized clones contracting day 15 to 85, whereas later expanders leaned CD4+. Some SARS-CoV-2-responding clones were already detected in memory before infection.

TCRdb called the 5' RACE reads again in MiXCR, with one record for every CDR3 protein. The data show 75,000 to 90,000 distinct CDR3 sequences, around 13% seen once. V was pared by 2 bases and J by 2 bases, with 10 bases between. This CDR3 is 13 amino acids long. Per germline, CDR1 DFQATT and CDR2 SNEGSKA (reference sequence). The V and J genes are TRBV20-1 and TRBJ2-7; D perhaps matches TRBD2 (5 bases). Sequenced material: PBMCs or a T cell subset sorted from them (not recorded which). The TCR originated in an adult woman who had mild COVID-19 (a few samples of this study predate the infection). Cell type and time point are not known. The CDR3 here is CSARPGITYEQYF. CDR3 sequence (DNA): TGCAGTGCTAGACCGGGAATCACCTACGAGCAGTACTTC.